This TCR beta chain was identified during a study of blood T cell repertoires in COVID-19. Looking at the study overall: Whether acute or convalescent, the COVID-19 samples came from the United States, Italy and Spain.

Original handling: For nucleated cells, counts were estimated from reference gene primer amplification. The table came from immunoSEQ multiplex PCR; TCRdb's copy has only in-frame clones and leaves some out. For V, J and clone size, that table is used; D and trimming come from the DNA. This table holds 200,000 to 300,000 clones, 90% found once. The V gene's germline CDR1 is MGHDK and CDR2 SYGVNS. V lost 6 bases and J lost 7, with 16 bases in between. This CDR3 region has 14 residues. The chain links TRBV25-1 to TRBJ2-4; D is possibly TRBD2 (7 bases). The clonotype was recovered from a woman aged 40-49 years with acute or convalescent COVID-19. Sequences were obtained from peripheral blood. This CDR3 reads CASSAEGGRNIQYF. DNA for the CDR3: TGTGCCAGCAGCGCTGAGGGGGGGCGGAACATTCAGTACTTC.